The rows below give T cell receptor beta chains drawn from one sample of a study of CD8 T cells in Susac syndrome. In TCRdb, the immunoSEQ multiplex PCR reads were re-called with MiXCR into one record per CDR3 protein. The table includes some 100,000 distinct CDR3 sequences, 85% to 95% detected once. Sequenced material: CD4+ T cells from PBMCs. These receptors originate from a human donor with multiple sclerosis. Both conserved end residues are part of each CDR3. The order of the fields is D gene, V gene, clone size, J gene, CDR3 DNA, CDR3 protein. D genes are given only for firm matches. Expanded clones are given a class, and other clones once, few, many or no size at all.

>-|TRBV24-1|-|TRBJ1-6
TGTGCCACCAGTGATCATACTCAAGGGATATTTTCACCCCTCCACTTT
CATSDHTQGIFSPLHF
>TRBD1|TRBV5-6|-|TRBJ1-2
TGTGCCAGCAGCTTGGCTTCCAGGGGGCGAATCTATGGCTACACCTTC
CASSLASRGRIYGYTF
>-|TRBV9|-|TRBJ1-1
TGTGCCAGCAGCGGAACAGGTCGCACTGAAGCTTTCTTT
CASSGTGRTEAFF
>-|TRBV20-1|-|TRBJ2-1
TGCAGTGCTAGAGGGAATGGTGAGCAGTTCTTC
CSARGNGEQFF
>TRBD1|TRBV5-6|-|TRBJ2-2
TGTGCCAGCAGCGAGGTTCCCGGGACAGGGGACACCGGGGAGCTGTTTTTT
CASSEVPGTGDTGELFF
>-|TRBV24-1|-|TRBJ1-3
TGTGCCACCAGTGATGTAGGTGGAAACACCATATATTTT
CATSDVGGNTIYF
>TRBD1|TRBV6-1|-|TRBJ2-1
TGTGCCAGCAGCCAGGGACAGGGTTGGAACAATGAGCAGTTCTTC
CASSQGQGWNNEQFF
>-|TRBV3-1|-|TRBJ1-6
TGTGCCAGCAGCTTCAATACGGGAGATAATTCACCCCTCCACTTT
CASSFNTGDNSPLHF
>-|TRBV7-2|once|TRBJ2-7
TGTGCCAGCAGCTTAGTGGGGGGATCTTACTACGAGCAGTACTTC
CASSLVGGSYYEQYF
>TRBD1|TRBV5-1|-|TRBJ2-5
TGCGCCAGCAGGTGGGACAGGGCGGATGAGACCCAGTACTTC
CASRWDRADETQYF
>-|TRBV7-3|-|TRBJ1-6
TGTGCCAGCAGCTTAATGCCCGGGAGTAGTTCACCCCTCCACTTT
CASSLMPGSSSPLHF
>-|TRBV7-7|-|TRBJ2-5
TGTGCTAGCAGCTTAGTGGGGGTCCAAGAGACCCAGTACTTC
CASSLVGVQETQYF
>TRBD2|TRBV7-2|-|TRBJ2-3
TGTGCCAGCAGCACTCGACTAGCGGGGGATCCAGATACGCAGTATTTT
CASSTRLAGDPDTQYF
>TRBD2|TRBV6-2/TRBV6-3|-|TRBJ2-2
TGTGCCAGCAGCATCAGCGGGGGGAACACCGGGGAGCTGTTTTTT
CASSISGGNTGELFF
>-|TRBV6-5|-|TRBJ1-2
TGTGCCAGCAGTTACCACGTTGTGGGCCCGGGCTTTAACTATGGCTACACCTTC
CASSYHVVGPGFNYGYTF
>-|TRBV7-6|-|TRBJ2-5
TGTGCCAGCAGCTTAACCATGGCGCCCCAGTACTTC
CASSLTMAPQYF